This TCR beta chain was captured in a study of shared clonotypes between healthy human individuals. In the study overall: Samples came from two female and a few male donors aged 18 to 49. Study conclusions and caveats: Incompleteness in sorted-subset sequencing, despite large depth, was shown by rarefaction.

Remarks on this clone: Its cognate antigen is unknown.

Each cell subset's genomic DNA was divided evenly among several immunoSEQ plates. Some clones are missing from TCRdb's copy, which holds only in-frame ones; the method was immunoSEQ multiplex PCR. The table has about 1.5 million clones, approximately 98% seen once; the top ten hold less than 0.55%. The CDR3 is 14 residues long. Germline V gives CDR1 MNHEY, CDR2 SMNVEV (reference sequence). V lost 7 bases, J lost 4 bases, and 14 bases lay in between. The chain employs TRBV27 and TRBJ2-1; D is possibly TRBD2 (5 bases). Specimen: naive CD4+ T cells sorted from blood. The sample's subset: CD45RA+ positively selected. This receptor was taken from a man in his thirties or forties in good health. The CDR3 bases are TGTGCCAGCAATTGGAGGACGGGTTACAATGAGCAGTTCTTC. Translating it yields CASNWRTGYNEQFF.